The 29 T cell receptor beta chains below all came from one sample that was sequenced in a study of shared clonotypes between healthy human individuals. Produced via immunoSEQ multiplex PCR; TCRdb's table is partial and in-frame only. The sample consists of more than 1.2 million clones, approximately 98.5% of them appearing once. The specimen sequenced was naive CD4+ T cells sorted from blood. Subset reported: CD45RA+ positively selected. All receptors derive from a man between 25 and 39 years old in good health.

The chain employs TRBV7-9 and TRBJ2-5, with D possibly being TRBD2 (5 bases). CDR3 length: 13 residues. Germline assignment: CDR1 SEHNR and CDR2 FQNEAQ (reference sequence). The germline V and J ends were trimmed by 5 bases and 9 bases, with 16 bases remaining between them. The CDR3 bases are TGTGCCAGCAGCCCTTTCGAGGGTGGGGCCCAGTACTTC. Protein: CASSPFEGGAQYF.

The chain has TRBV29-1 and TRBJ2-1; D gene ambiguous. The length of the CDR3 is 16 residues. V lost 3 bases to trimming and J lost 5 bases, with 20 bases between them. Looked up from germline, CDR1 is SQVTM and CDR2 is ANQGSEA. CDR3 sequence reads: CSVDDIWVRNHNEQFF. The DNA for the CDR3 is TGCAGCGTTGATGACATCTGGGTTAGAAACCACAATGAGCAGTTCTTC.

The rearrangement uses TRBV18 and TRBJ2-7, with 7 nucleotides matching TRBD1. V gave up 4 bases and J gave up 6 bases; unmatched junction bases: 12. This CDR3 region has 15 residues. Germline CDR1 KGHSH, CDR2 LQKENI. CDR3 residues: CASSLDRVSPREQYF. The CDR3, as DNA: TGTGCCAGCTCACTCGACAGGGTCTCCCCTCGCGAGCAGTACTTC.

The chain uses TRBV18 and TRBJ1-2; the D gene is possibly TRBD1 (5 bases). V lost 3 bases to trimming and J lost 8 bases, with 22 bases between them. This CDR3 is 16 amino acids long. The V gene's germline CDR1 is KGHSH and CDR2 LQKENI. Here the CDR3 DNA reads TGTGCCAGCTCACCCACCAGCGTAACAGGCCAAGCAGGCTACACCTTC. Residues: CASSPTSVTGQAGYTF. Full variable domain (missing parts from reference TRBV18 and TRBJ1-2): NAGVMQNPRHLVRRRGQEARLRCSPMKGHSHVYWYRQLPEEGLKFMVYLQKENIIDESGMPKERFSAEFPKEGPSILRIQQVVRGDSAAYFCASSPTSVTGQAGYTFGSGTRLTVV.

The chain couples TRBV4-3 to TRBJ1-4; maybe TRBD1 (6 bases). The germline gives CDR1 LGHNA, CDR2 YSLEER. V shed 8 bases and J shed 6 bases, with 13 bases lying between them. The CDR3 contains 13 residues. CDR3 amino acids: CASGGRSHEKLFF. CDR3 nucleotides: TGCGCCAGCGGGGGGCGATCCCATGAAAAACTGTTTTTT.

The rearrangement uses TRBV5-1 and TRBJ2-4; D might be TRBD1 (5 bases). The CDR3 is 13 residues long. Germline V gene lookup returns CDR1 SGHRS and CDR2 YFSETQ. V dropped 4 bases and J dropped 6 bases, with 11 bases sitting between them. The CDR3 sequence: CASSVTGTNIQYF. CDR3 DNA sequence: TGCGCCAGCAGCGTAACAGGTACAAACATTCAGTACTTC.

In its sample, this clone was seen once. This chain connects TRBV14 to TRBJ1-1; maybe TRBD1 (5 bases). This CDR3 is 15 amino acids long. V shed 2 bases and J shed 3 bases, with 13 bases lying between them. CDR1 SGHDN and CDR2 FVKESK come from the germline V gene. The CDR3 DNA reads TGTGCCAGCAGCCAATTAGGGTGGGGGGACACTGAAGCTTTCTTT. Protein product: CASSQLGWGDTEAFF.

As regards this clone: One junction end does not reproduce the germline sequence, and a read error may be involved. The rearrangement links TRBV29-1 to TRBJ2-1; 8 nucleotides agree with TRBD1. The length of the CDR3 is 12 residues. CDR1 is SQVTM and CDR2 is ANQGSEA in the germline V gene. In DNA, the CDR3 is TGCAGCGCTGAATTGGGACAGGCGAGAGAGTTCTTC. It yields the protein CSAELGQAREFF.

The V gene is TRBV5-1, the J gene TRBJ1-3; D gene unclear. CDR3 length equals 12 residues. With 5 bases removed from V and 4 bases from J, the gap between germline ends came to 7 bases. Per the germline V gene, CDR1 is SGHRS and CDR2 is YFSETQ. The CDR3 here is CASSPSGNTIYF. DNA of the CDR3: TGCGCCAGCAGTCCATCCGGAAACACCATATATTTT.

This chain links TRBV6-5 with TRBJ1-1, with a tentative D call TRBD1 (5 bases). V gave up 6 bases and J gave up 4 bases, with 12 bases separating them. Germline assignment: CDR1 MNHEY and CDR2 SVGAGI. The CDR3 contains 13 residues. CDR3 in DNA: TGTGCCAGCAGCGAATGGGGGGGCACTGAAGCTTTCTTT. Translated: CASSEWGGTEAFF.

The chain combines TRBV7-6 with TRBJ2-7; no reliable D call. V lost 5 bases to trimming and J lost 7 bases, with 15 bases between them. Germline V gene data show CDR1 as SGHVS and CDR2 as FNYEAQ. This CDR3 contains 13 residues. In DNA form, the CDR3 reads TGTGCCAGCAGCATTACCCCCCGTTATGAGCAGTACTTC. This encodes CASSITPRYEQYF.

The chain links TRBV5-1 to TRBJ1-2; 7 bases line up with TRBD1. Germline CDR1 reads SGHRS; CDR2 reads YFSETQ. V shed 1 base, J shed 7 bases, and the junction held 10 bases outside the gene matches. CDR3 size: 15 residues. In DNA form, the CDR3 reads TGCGCCAGCAGCTTGTGGGACAGTGCGGGTACTGGCTACACCTTC. Translation gives CASSLWDSAGTGYTF. Looking up the rest from reference TRBV5-1 and TRBJ1-2 gives the full variable domain: KAGVTQTPRYLIKTRGQQVTLSCSPISGHRSVSWYQQTPGQGLQFLFEYFSETQRNKGNFPGRFSGRQFSNSRSEMNVSTLELGDSALYLCASSLWDSAGTGYTFGSGTRLTVV.

This clone was detected once. The V and J genes are TRBV5-8 and TRBJ1-4; 8 bases match TRBD1. V was pared by 4 bases and J by 8 bases, with 10 bases of the junction left unmatched. Germline V gives CDR1 SGHTS, CDR2 YDEGEE. The CDR3 runs to 15 residues. The CDR3 protein is CASSRHGQGTEKLFF. The DNA of the CDR3 is TGTGCCAGCAGCCGGCACGGACAGGGAACCGAAAAACTGTTTTTT. The complete variable domain, with remaining parts taken from reference TRBV5-8 and TRBJ1-4, reads EAGVTQSPTHLIKTRGQQATLRCSPISGHTSVYWYQQALGLGLQFLLWYDEGEERNRGNFPPRFSGRQFPNYSSELNVNALELEDSALYLCASSRHGQGTEKLFFGSGTQLSVL.

The chain joins TRBV28 to TRBJ2-1; 8 bases are shared with TRBD2. The V gene end was trimmed by 6 bases and the J gene end by 6 bases; junction bases not matched to a gene: 10. The germline CDR1 and CDR2 sequences are MDHEN and SYDVKM. This CDR3 spans 15 amino acids. As DNA, the CDR3 is TGTGCCAGCAGCTTCAGGAGAGGACTAGCCAATGAGCAGTTCTTC. Encoded protein: CASSFRRGLANEQFF.

The chain has TRBV19 and TRBJ2-2, with a possible D match to TRBD1 (6 bases). In germline, CDR1 is LNHDA, CDR2 SQIVND (reference sequence). The V end was cut by 4 bases, the J end by 3 bases, with 15 bases between. The CDR3 contains 16 residues. The CDR3, as DNA: TGTGCCAGTAGTACTCCTACAGGGTTGGACACCGGGGAGCTGTTTTTT. This sequence encodes CASSTPTGLDTGELFF.

The chain links TRBV7-2 to TRBJ2-5; 7 bases agree with TRBD2. This CDR3 has 16 amino acids. Germline CDR1 is SGHTA and CDR2 is FQGNSA. After removal of 4 bases from V and 0 bases from J, the junction contained 8 bases not matched to a gene. CDR3 bases: TGTGCCAGCAGCTACGCTAGCGGATACAACCAAGAGACCCAGTACTTC. Translating gives CASSYASGYNQETQYF. Supplemented by reference TRBV7-2 and TRBJ2-5, the full variable domain reads GAGVSQSPSNKVTEKGKDVELRCDPISGHTALYWYRQSLGQGLEFLIYFQGNSAPDKSGLPSDRFSAERTGGSVSTLTIQRTQQEDSAVYLCASSYASGYNQETQYFGPGTRLLVL.

This chain uses TRBV6-6 with TRBJ2-7; perhaps D is TRBD1 or TRBD2 (5 bases each). The germline CDR1 and CDR2 sequences are MNHNY and SVGAGI (reference sequence). Trimming took off 0 bases at V and 8 bases at J, with 14 bases between the two ends. The CDR3 contains 14 residues. The CDR3 sequence is CASSYSRVGEQQYF. The CDR3 nucleotides read TGTGCCAGCAGTTACTCGAGGGTGGGGGAACAGCAGTACTTC.

This chain links TRBV11-2 with TRBJ1-5, with D perhaps TRBD1 (5 bases). The V end lost 8 bases, the J end lost 6 bases, and 17 bases lay between the germline ends. This CDR3 contains 14 residues. In germline, CDR1 is SGHAT, CDR2 FQNNGV. Here the CDR3 DNA reads TGTGCCAGCCCCATGGGGGTTGCGATTCAGCCCCAGCATTTT. Encoded protein: CASPMGVAIQPQHF.

This chain uses TRBV15 with TRBJ2-5; D perhaps matches TRBD1 (5 bases). The germline V and J ends were trimmed by 0 bases and 0 bases, with 11 bases remaining between them. This CDR3 has 16 amino acids. CDR1 is LNHNV and CDR2 is YYDKDF in the germline V gene (reference sequence). The CDR3 DNA reads as TGTGCCACCAGCAGAGATACGGCAGGGTACCAAGAGACCCAGTACTTC. Protein sequence: CATSRDTAGYQETQYF.

This clone showed up just once. The CDR3 reads CASSLLSSGYNEQFF. The DNA for the CDR3 is TGTGCCAGCAGCTTATTGTCTAGCGGGTACAATGAGCAGTTCTTC. V and J are TRBV7-3 and TRBJ2-1; 8 bases map to TRBD2. From germline, CDR1 is SGHTA and CDR2 FQGTGA. After removal of 2 bases from V and 4 bases from J, the junction contained 4 bases not matched to a gene. The CDR3 is 15 amino acids.

This clone came up once. The chain recombines TRBV6-6 with TRBJ2-1, with TRBD2 identical over 11 bases. The CDR3 has 15 residues. Germline CDR1 and CDR2: MNHNY and SVGAGI (reference sequence). J lost 9 bases, V lost 6 bases, and 10 bases had no gene match. CDR3 sequence: CASSRTSGSSGEQFF. The CDR3 nucleotides are TGTGCCAGCAGCCGCACTAGCGGGAGTAGTGGTGAGCAGTTCTTC.

The chain combines TRBV29-1 with TRBJ2-3, with 7 bases matching TRBD2. Germline V gene lookup returns CDR1 SQVTM and CDR2 ANQGSEA. This CDR3 has 13 amino acids. V lost 4 bases and J lost 3; bases outside the gene matches: 4. Here the CDR3 DNA reads TGCAGCGTTGGGGGGGGACTAACAGATACGCAGTATTTT. Translated: CSVGGGLTDTQYF.

This clone was seen just once. The J gene is TRBJ2-7, the V gene TRBV30; 7 bases are shared with TRBD2. The CDR3 has 15 residues. Germline CDR1 and CDR2: GTSNPN and SVGIG (reference sequence). J lost 1 base, V lost 4 bases, and 10 bases had no gene match. In DNA form, the CDR3 reads TGTGCCTGGAAGGTATTGGGAGGGCCATCCTACGAGCAGTACTTC. Encoded protein: CAWKVLGGPSYEQYF.

The chain uses TRBV19 and TRBJ2-2; perhaps TRBD1 as D (6 bases). This CDR3 has 14 residues. Germline V gene data show CDR1 as LNHDA and CDR2 as SQIVND (reference sequence). The ends were cut back, 7 bases at V and 4 bases at J, with 13 bases in the middle. The CDR3 nucleotides read TGTGCCAGTAAGGACAGCCCCGGCACCGGGGAGCTGTTTTTT. This sequence encodes CASKDSPGTGELFF. Looking up the rest from reference TRBV19 and TRBJ2-2 gives the full variable domain: DGGITQSPKYLFRKEGQNVTLSCEQNLNHDAMYWYRQDPGQGLRLIYYSQIVNDFQKGDIAEGYSVSREKKESFPLTVTSAQKNPTAFYLCASKDSPGTGELFFGEGSRLTVL.

V and J are TRBV28 and TRBJ2-1, with 9 bases lining up with TRBD1. V lost 5 bases and J lost 8; bases outside the gene matches: 10. Germline CDR1 and CDR2: MDHEN and SYDVKM. The CDR3 consists of 15 residues. Here the CDR3 reads CASSPSGTGLYEQFF. The CDR3 DNA reads as TGTGCCAGCAGTCCCTCCGGGACAGGGTTGTATGAGCAGTTCTTC. Complete variable domain (other parts from reference TRBV28 and TRBJ2-1): DVKVTQSSRYLVKRTGEKVFLECVQDMDHENMFWYRQDPGLGLRLIYFSYDVKMKEKGDIPEGYSVSREKKERFSLILESASTNQTSMYLCASSPSGTGLYEQFFGPGTRLTVL.

The chain couples TRBV19 to TRBJ2-6; no reliable D call. V was trimmed by 6 bases and J by 1 base, leaving 4 bases between them. The germline gives CDR1 LNHDA, CDR2 SQIVND (reference sequence). The CDR3 runs 13 residues. CDR3 nucleotides: TGTGCCAGTAGCGAGTCTGGGGCCAACGTCCTGACTTTC. Residues: CASSESGANVLTF.

This clone was seen a few times. The genes are TRBV19 and TRBJ1-2; D unresolved. The CDR3 runs to 13 residues. The V end was cut by 5 bases, the J end by 2 bases, with 9 bases between. Germline V lookup: CDR1 LNHDA, CDR2 SQIVND (reference sequence). The CDR3 sequence is CASSYGSNYGYTF. The CDR3 region has the DNA TGTGCCAGTAGTTACGGGTCCAACTATGGCTACACCTTC.

This clone was picked up one time. At the DNA level, this CDR3 is encoded by other sequences in the same sample as well. The chain is built from TRBV9 and TRBJ2-3; D possibly corresponds to TRBD2 (5 bases). The CDR3 sequence is 15 residues long. Trimming took off 0 bases at V and 0 bases at J, with 8 bases between the two ends. Per the germline V gene, CDR1 is SGDLS and CDR2 is YYNGEE. The CDR3 region is CASSVDPGSTDTQYF. DNA of the CDR3: TGTGCCAGCAGCGTAGATCCGGGAAGCACAGATACGCAGTATTTT.

This clone was detected once. This chain uses TRBV28 with TRBJ2-2; D remains unclear. Trimming pared 1 base from V and 3 bases from J, leaving 9 bases between. This CDR3 contains 15 residues. The germline CDR1 and CDR2 sequences are MDHEN and SYDVKM. The CDR3 DNA follows: TGTGCCAGCAGTTTATCGCCTAGTTACACCGGGGAGCTGTTTTTT. It codes for CASSLSPSYTGELFF.